This T cell receptor (beta chain) is drawn from a study of beta chain features in type 1 diabetes. Each sorted population was over 95% pure. The authors reverse transcribed all of the isolated RNA, so sequencing captured expressed TCRB transcripts. Regulatory, naive and central memory T cell samples averaged around 3.5 million reads. Libraries were prepared by immunoSEQ multiplex PCR; TCRdb keeps only in-frame clonotypes and omits some of them. The table records about 150,000 clones, around 10% of them present only once. The CDR3 covers 15 residues. Germline V CDR1 and CDR2: SGHNT, YYREEE (reference sequence). V was trimmed by 7 bases and J by 0 bases, leaving 16 bases between them.

The sequenced material came from central memory CD4+ T cells from blood. The chain joins TRBV5-4 to TRBJ1-2; D is perhaps TRBD1 (5 bases). This TCR came from a man aged 18 to 29 in good health. The CDR3 here is CASGQGQGSNYGYTF. The CDR3 DNA follows: TGTGCCAGCGGCCAGGGCCAGGGATCTAACTATGGCTACACCTTC.